Listed here are 32 T cell receptor beta chains from one sample, sequenced in a study of blood T cells in healthy people across ages. A second about 6 to 12 cycle PCR used barcoded and J-beta primers. From the 5' RACE reads, TCRdb called clonotypes with MiXCR, one entry per CDR3 protein. The sample yields approximately 1.5 million distinct CDR3 sequences, about 31% seen once. Sequenced: blood. Receptor source: a woman in her thirties in good health.

J is TRBJ2-1 and V is TRBV7-6, with unresolved D. The V gene lost 3 bases and the J gene lost 6 bases, with 12 bases spanning the gap. CDR3 length equals 14 residues. Germline V gives CDR1 SGHVS, CDR2 FNYEAQ. CDR3 loop: CASSLLGSSNEQFF. As DNA, the CDR3 is TGTGCCAGCAGCTTGCTAGGATCGTCCAATGAGCAGTTCTTC. The variable domain in full, completed from reference TRBV7-6 and TRBJ2-1, reads GAGVSQSPRYKVTKRGQDVALRCDPISGHVSLYWYRQALGQGPEFLTYFNYEAQQDKSGLPNDRFSAERPEGSISTLTIQRTEQRDSAMYRCASSLLGSSNEQFFGPGTRLTVL.

The rearrangement uses TRBV7-4 and TRBJ2-7; the D gene is possibly TRBD1 (5 bases). From germline, CDR1 is SGHVT and CDR2 SQSDAQ. The CDR3 has 13 residues. Trimming left V 6 bases short and J 3 bases short, with 12 bases between. The CDR3 DNA is TGTGCCAGCAGTCCAGACAGCTGCTACGAGCAGTACTTC. The encoded protein is CASSPDSCYEQYF.

J is TRBJ2-1 and V is TRBV5-1; no definite D call. The V end was cut by 4 bases, the J end by 8 bases, with 13 bases between. This CDR3 is built from 13 residues. Looked up from germline, CDR1 is SGHRS and CDR2 is YFSETQ. As DNA, the CDR3 is TGCGCCAGCAGCCACATACTTGGCGATGAGCAGTTCTTC. It specifies CASSHILGDEQFF.

This chain connects TRBV5-4 to TRBJ2-1; no firm D call. CDR3 length: 12 residues. V lost 2 bases to trimming and J lost 7 bases, with 7 bases between them. Germline CDR1 SGHNT, CDR2 YYREEE (reference sequence). The CDR3 coding sequence is TGTGCCAGCAGCTTAATCAAGAATGAGCAGTTCTTC. Its protein product is CASSLIKNEQFF.

This chain links TRBV20-1 with TRBJ1-1, with 12 bases matching TRBD1. The CDR3 is 19 amino acids. The junction had 13 bases not matched to a gene; V was cut back by 2 bases and J by 0 bases. Per the germline V gene, CDR1 is DFQATT and CDR2 is SNEGSKA (reference sequence). This CDR3 is CSARLPPGTGGGLNTEAFF. The CDR3 region has the DNA TGCAGTGCTAGACTCCCCCCCGGGACAGGGGGCGGGCTGAACACTGAAGCTTTCTTT.

This clonotype came up once. The chain joins TRBV12-3 or TRBV12-4 to TRBJ2-3; TRBD2 is a possible D gene (6 bases). The CDR3 spans 17 residues. Trimming pared 5 bases from V and 6 bases from J, leaving 24 bases between. The CDR3 sequence is CASSPSSRGGRVDTQYF. DNA of the CDR3: TGTGCCAGCAGTCCCTCCTCCCGCGGAGGGAGAGTCGATACGCAGTATTTT.

The V gene is TRBV11-2, the J gene TRBJ1-1, with D perhaps matching TRBD1 (5 bases). Germline V gene lookup returns CDR1 SGHAT and CDR2 FQNNGV. The CDR3 length is 14 residues. Trimming took off 4 bases at V and 4 bases at J, with 13 bases between the two ends. The CDR3 sequence: CASSSPGGATEAFF. The DNA of the CDR3 is TGTGCCAGCAGCTCACCGGGTGGGGCCACTGAAGCTTTCTTT.

The V call is TRBV5-1, the J call TRBJ2-7; D remains unclear. CDR1 and CDR2 (germline): SGHRS, YFSETQ. Trimming left V 0 bases short and J 5 bases short, with 12 bases between. The CDR3 consists of 14 residues. CDR3 residues: CASSLGRIRDEQYF. DNA of the CDR3: TGCGCCAGCAGCTTGGGTAGGATTAGGGACGAGCAGTACTTC.

In this sample, this clonotype turned up once. This may stem from a read error, because a much larger clone lies one nucleotide away. V is TRBV20-1 and J is TRBJ2-3, with 8 nucleotides matching TRBD2. In germline, CDR1 is DFQATT, CDR2 SNEGSKA (reference sequence). J was trimmed by 5 bases and V by 3 bases; bases with no gene match: 7. The CDR3 sequence is 14 residues long. CDR3 protein: CSASAIGGVDTQYF. As DNA, the CDR3 is TGCAGTGCTAGTGCTATCGGGGGGGTAGATACGCAGTATTTT.

This clonotype showed up many times. The chain couples TRBV5-6 to TRBJ2-7; 8 bases map to TRBD2. The CDR3 is 15 amino acids. The V gene's germline CDR1 is SGHDT and CDR2 YYEEEE. V lost 2 bases to trimming and J lost 5 bases; unmatched junction nucleotides: 9. In DNA, the CDR3 is TGTGCCAGCAGCTTATTCCGCGGACTAGCCAACGAGCAGTACTTC. The encoded protein is CASSLFRGLANEQYF.

The rearrangement links TRBV4-1 to TRBJ1-1; D not certain. Per germline, CDR1 MGHRA and CDR2 YSYEKL. The CDR3 has 15 amino acids. V gave up 0 bases and J gave up 1 base, with 9 bases separating them. The CDR3 bases are TGCGCCAGCAGCCAAGAGAGGGTGGGGAACACTGAAGCTTTCTTT. Protein: CASSQERVGNTEAFF.

This clonotype appeared a single time. The chain carries TRBV3-1 and TRBJ2-5; D gene ambiguous. The V gene lost 0 bases and the J gene lost 5 bases, with 10 bases spanning the gap. Germline loops: CDR1 LGHDT, CDR2 YNNKEL (reference sequence). This CDR3 region has 14 residues. The CDR3 loop reads CASSQDLGIETQYF. CDR3 sequence (DNA): TGTGCCAGCAGCCAAGACCTGGGTATCGAGACCCAGTACTTC.

The chain's CDR3 is CASSDDGTSNDEQFF. CDR3 nucleotides: TGTGCCAGTAGCGATGACGGGACTAGTAACGATGAGCAGTTCTTC. The genes are TRBV19 and TRBJ2-1; 8 bases agree with TRBD2. The CDR3 length is 15 residues. Germline CDR1 is LNHDA and CDR2 is SQIVND (reference sequence). V shed 6 bases, J shed 8 bases, and the junction held 12 bases outside the gene matches.

Only a few counts were recorded for this clonotype. The chain couples TRBV6-5 to TRBJ2-7; 13 bases agree with TRBD2. The germline V gene encodes CDR1 MNHEY and CDR2 SVGAGI. J was trimmed by 5 bases and V by 5 bases; bases with no gene match: 6. The CDR3 length is 15 residues. The CDR3, as DNA: TGTGCCAGCAGTCGCGGACTAGCGGGAGTTCACGAGCAGTACTTC. Translating gives CASSRGLAGVHEQYF.

The chain has TRBV7-3 and TRBJ2-2; a weak D match, TRBD2 (6 bases). This CDR3 is 17 amino acids long. In germline, CDR1 is SGHTA, CDR2 FQGTGA. V was trimmed by 1 base and J by 0 bases, leaving 12 bases between them. The DNA for the CDR3 is TGTGCCAGCAGCTTAATCGGGGGAACAGCGAACACCGGGGAGCTGTTTTTT. Its translation: CASSLIGGTANTGELFF.

J is TRBJ2-5 and V is TRBV12-3 or TRBV12-4; 10 positions match TRBD2. The tail of the sequence fits TRBJ2-7 better, so the J call may be wrong. The CDR3 runs to 14 residues. The CDR3 here is CASTRAGGRYEQYF. The CDR3 DNA sequence: TGTGCCAGCACAAGAGCGGGGGGGCGGTACGAGCAGTACTTC.

The chain joins TRBV5-6 to TRBJ2-6; the D gene is possibly TRBD1 (5 bases). This CDR3 has 18 amino acids. Trimming stripped 6 bases from V and 0 bases from J, with 19 bases between. Germline V gives CDR1 SGHDT, CDR2 YYEEEE. The CDR3 DNA reads TGTGCCAGCAAACTCGTCTCAACAGGCTCCTCTGGGGCCAACGTCCTGACTTTC. Its translation: CASKLVSTGSSGANVLTF.

This clonotype appeared a few times. The chain carries TRBV4-1 and TRBJ2-3, with TRBD2 matching 7 bases. Per germline, CDR1 MGHRA and CDR2 YSYEKL. Losses at the gene ends were 5 bases for V and 3 bases for J; bases not matched to a gene: 11. The CDR3 is made up of 16 amino acids. For the CDR3, the DNA is TGCGCCAGCAGCAGGGGTGTAAGCGGGGCTACAGATACGCAGTATTTT. Amino acids: CASSRGVSGATDTQYF.

The chain joins TRBV25-1 to TRBJ2-1; D gene uncertain. The germline V and J ends were trimmed by 3 bases and 2 bases, with 14 bases remaining between them. This CDR3 comprises 16 residues. Germline CDR1 MGHDK, CDR2 SYGVNS. The CDR3 region has the DNA TGTGCCAGCAGTGAGTCACTCACGCAGCCCTACAATGAGCAGTTCTTC. This translates into CASSESLTQPYNEQFF.

Notes on this clonotype: Germline is not matched at one junction end, which may reflect a read error. The chain recombines TRBV12-3 or TRBV12-4 with TRBJ2-7, with 9 bases lining up with TRBD1. The J call is in doubt because the DNA end fits TRBJ2-5 better. The CDR3 extends over 15 amino acids. The CDR3 loop is CAGRPRDRVKETQYF. In DNA form, the CDR3 reads TGTGCCGGCAGACCCCGGGACAGGGTAAAAGAGACCCAGTACTTC.

CDR3 in amino acids: CAISTSEYEQYF. The CDR3 bases are TGTGCCATCAGTACTAGCGAATACGAGCAGTACTTC. The chain recombines TRBV10-3 with TRBJ2-7, with 7 positions matching TRBD2. Germline V gene sequence: CDR1 ENHRY, CDR2 SYGVKD. V was pared by 5 bases and J by 4 bases, with 2 bases of the junction left unmatched. CDR3 length: 12 amino acids.

This clonotype was picked up many times. The rearrangement uses TRBV18 and TRBJ2-3; D tentatively fits TRBD1 or TRBD2 (5 bases each). CDR3 size: 14 residues. V lost 11 bases and J 2 bases, leaving 17 bases between the germline ends. From germline, CDR1 is KGHSH and CDR2 LQKENI. CDR3 sequence: CAGSPGAHTDTQYF. In DNA, the CDR3 is TGTGCCGGCAGTCCCGGGGCCCACACAGATACGCAGTATTTT.

The CDR3 nucleotides read TGTGCCAGCAGTTTCCGATTGCTATTTTCCACGGGGACTGAAGCTTTCTTT. Its translation: CASSFRLLFSTGTEAFF. The rearrangement links TRBV12-3 or TRBV12-4 to TRBJ1-1; D unresolved. The CDR3 is 17 amino acids. The V end lost 3 bases, the J end lost 5 bases, and 22 bases lay between the germline ends.

This clonotype was recorded many times. As DNA, the CDR3 is TGTGCCAGCAGACCCCGGGACACTTCCTACGAGCAGTACTTC. Translated, it gives CASRPRDTSYEQYF. The chain couples TRBV6-6 to TRBJ2-7; D perhaps matches TRBD1 (6 bases). With 6 bases removed from V and 1 base from J, the gap between germline ends came to 13 bases. CDR1 is MNHNY and CDR2 is SVGAGI in the germline V gene (reference sequence). CDR3 length: 14 residues.

This clonotype has a handful of counts. The CDR3: CSANTEGNSNQPQHF. CDR3 bases: TGCAGTGCAAACACTGAGGGTAATAGCAATCAGCCCCAGCATTTT. V and J are TRBV20-1 and TRBJ1-5; D call uncertain. CDR1 DFQATT and CDR2 SNEGSKA come from the germline V gene (reference sequence). This CDR3 contains 15 residues. V was pared by 6 bases and J by 0 bases, with 15 bases between.

The rearrangement uses TRBV4-1 and TRBJ2-1, with no clear D. The CDR3 contains 13 residues. The V end was cut by 0 bases, the J end by 12 bases, with 12 bases between. The V gene's germline CDR1 is MGHRA and CDR2 YSYEKL. This CDR3 is CASSQEGVIGQFF. The CDR3 coding sequence is TGCGCCAGCAGCCAAGAAGGAGTTATTGGGCAGTTCTTC.

This clonotype was detected a few times. This sequence joins TRBV18 and TRBJ2-1; 10 bases are shared with TRBD1. The CDR3 runs 17 residues. Germline CDR1 KGHSH, CDR2 LQKENI. V gave up 3 bases and J gave up 5 bases; unmatched junction bases: 10. For the CDR3, the DNA is TGTGCCAGCTCACCTCGGACAGGGGGTTATGGGCACAATGAGCAGTTCTTC. This sequence encodes CASSPRTGGYGHNEQFF.

The V gene is TRBV30, the J gene TRBJ1-4, with a possible D match to TRBD1 (5 bases). The CDR3 contains 13 residues. Between the trimmed V and J ends, which lost 4 bases and 8 bases, there was a span of 14 bases. Per the germline V gene, CDR1 is GTSNPN and CDR2 is SVGIG (reference sequence). The CDR3 bases are TGTGCCTGGAATGGGCAGGGACGGGAAAAACTGTTTTTT. Protein sequence: CAWNGQGREKLFF.

The chain joins TRBV3-1 to TRBJ2-5, with 9 bases that match TRBD2. Unmatched junction bases numbered 13, after V lost 2 bases and J lost 6 bases. This CDR3 is built from 17 residues. In germline, CDR1 is LGHDT, CDR2 YNNKEL (reference sequence). In nucleotides, the CDR3 is TGTGCCAGCAGCCAAAATGATAGGCGGGGGGGCCTGAAGACCCAGTACTTC. Its protein is CASSQNDRRGGLKTQYF.

The genes are TRBV28 and TRBJ2-7; 7 positions match TRBD1. This CDR3 region has 15 residues. J was trimmed by 3 bases and V by 5 bases; bases with no gene match: 10. In germline, CDR1 is MDHEN, CDR2 SYDVKM. In nucleotides, the CDR3 is TGTGCCAGCAGTCTCATCGGGACAGCCATCTACGAGCAGTACTTC. This gives the protein CASSLIGTAIYEQYF.

Note on this clonotype: A read error may be the cause here, since a much bigger clone is one base away. This rearrangement joins TRBV7-9 to TRBJ2-1; 7 bases match TRBD1. This CDR3 spans 14 amino acids. Germline assignment: CDR1 SEHNR and CDR2 FQNEAQ (reference sequence). The CDR3 nucleotides are TGTGCCGGCAGCTCTGGACAAGGGGGCGATGAGCAGTTCTTC. As protein: CAGSSGQGGDEQFF. Variable domain in full (rest from reference TRBV7-9 and TRBJ2-1): DTGVSQNPRHKITKRGQNVTFRCDPISEHNRLYWYRQTLGQGPEFLTYFQNEAQLEKSRLLSDRFSAERPKGSFSTLEIQRTEQGDSAMYLCAGSSGQGGDEQFFGPGTRLTVL.

The table lists this clonotype with a few counts. The chain couples TRBV10-1 to TRBJ2-1; D gene unclear. CDR3 length: 14 amino acids. V was cut by 3 bases and J by 2 bases, with 8 bases left in between. Germline V lookup: CDR1 WNHNN, CDR2 SYGVQD (reference sequence). The CDR3 here is CASSDRAPYNEQFF. The CDR3 DNA reads TGCGCCAGCAGTGACCGAGCCCCCTACAATGAGCAGTTCTTC.